This T cell receptor beta chain was identified during a study of T cells after yellow fever vaccination (dated by TCRdb to about 2019). Regarding the complete study: The SMART-Seq v4 Ultra Low Input RNA kit was used to prepare libraries from fractions with low cell numbers. To track T-cell clones before and after primary and booster YFV17D yellow fever vaccination, bulk TCR alpha and beta repertoires were sequenced longitudinally. Two healthy male donors made up the cohort, one aged 18 to 30 years and the other aged 30 to 40 years. Blood was drawn at multiple timepoints before and after primary and secondary immunization, with bulk PBMC replicates and cell subsets isolated.

Study-wide conclusions, independent of this receptor: Most clones expanded after primary vaccination (96% of CD4 and 88% of CD8) were re-detected after the booster, suggesting that broad memory maintenance occurred. The secondary T-cell response was weaker than the primary response but faster, peaking on day 5 instead of day 15. The study included only a couple of donors, which limits how far the findings can be generalized. A small share of clonotypes was detected in both CD4 and CD8 compartments, with the overlap likely arising from convergent recombination. Computational filtering was required because FACS-sorted repertoires could contain abundant contaminating clonotypes from the bulk population.

This clonotype was counted between two and nine times. The clone's antigen remains unknown. The input lacks base qualities; no much larger clone sits a single base away. TCR cDNA was made using 5'RACE template switching, a step that added a universal primer site and unique molecular identifiers. Priming of cDNA synthesis was performed from both the TCR alpha and TCR beta constant segments. Libraries were amplified in two PCR steps, with sample barcodes and sequencing adapters added in the second step. Libraries were sequenced on Illumina HiSeq 2500 (2x100 bp) or NovaSeq (2x150 bp). The paper's processing steps were these. Demultiplexing of reads and collapsing into UMI consensus sequences were performed with MIGEC, and V(D)J alignment was carried out with MiXCR. Vaccine-responding clonotypes were defined with edgeR using replicate PBMC samples, requiring FDR below 0.01 and a log2 fold change above 5 up to day 15. CD4 or CD8 identity was assigned to each bulk clonotype according to whether the clonotype was present at higher abundance in the sequenced CD4 repertoire or the sequenced CD8 repertoire. The raw public reads went through TCRdb reprocessing: fastp at Q25, MiXCR clone calling, in-frame beta chains kept. CDR3 protein sequences are deduplicated, and each keeps its most common genes and DNA. The V and J calls were not made by the authors but by TCRdb's processing. The sample table records hundreds of thousands of distinct CDR3 sequences; roughly an eighth of these occur just once. The ten largest account for around 14% of the sample.

This sample's treatment or condition label indicates: live attenuated yellow fever vaccine strain. At each blood-draw timepoint, two biological replicates of bulk PBMCs were obtained. PBMCs were isolated from peripheral blood using a standard Ficoll-Paque protocol. RNA was extracted with TriZol from bulk PBMCs, CD4 and CD8 fractions, and dextramer-positive and dextramer-negative fractions. The source is a man aged 25 to 40 who received the YFV17D yellow fever vaccine. Sequenced here: PBMCs, sampled on the day of the yellow fever booster vaccination.

The CDR3 reads CASSITGRGRTDTQYF. DNA sequence: TGTGCCAGTAGTATAACGGGGCGCGGGAGGACAGATACGCAGTATTTT. The chain couples TRBV19 to TRBJ2-3, with 8 bases matching TRBD2. The germline V gene (reference sequence) specifies LNHDA as CDR1 and SQIVND as CDR2. Trimmed from V: 2 bases; trimmed from J: 3 bases; junction bases lacking a gene match: 7. Inclusive of the bounding cysteine and phenylalanine, the CDR3 is 16 residues long. Of the read, only the CDR3 DNA is kept; its 48 bases are in frame from base 1.